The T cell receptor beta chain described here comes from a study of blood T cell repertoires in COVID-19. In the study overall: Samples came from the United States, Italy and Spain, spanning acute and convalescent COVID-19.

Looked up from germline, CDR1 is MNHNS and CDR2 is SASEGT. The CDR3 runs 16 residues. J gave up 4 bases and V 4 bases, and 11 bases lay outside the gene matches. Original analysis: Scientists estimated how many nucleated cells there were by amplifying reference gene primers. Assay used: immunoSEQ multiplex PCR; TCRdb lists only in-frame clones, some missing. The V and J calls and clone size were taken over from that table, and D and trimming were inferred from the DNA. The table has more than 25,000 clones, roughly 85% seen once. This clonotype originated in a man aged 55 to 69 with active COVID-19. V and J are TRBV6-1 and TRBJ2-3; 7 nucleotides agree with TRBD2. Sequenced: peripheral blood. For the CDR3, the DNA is TGTGCCAGCAGTGGCATCGCGGGAGATGGAGCAGATACGCAGTATTTT. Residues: CASSGIAGDGADTQYF.